This T cell receptor beta chain was captured by sequencing in a study of shared clonotypes between healthy human individuals. Findings and limits, study-wide: Naive subsets generally had larger estimated richness than memory subsets.

The V gene end was trimmed by 0 bases and the J gene end by 7 bases; junction bases not matched to a gene: 5. The CDR3 loop spans 15 amino acids. Germline CDR1 is MGHRA and CDR2 is YSYEKL. Concerning this clone itself: Its antigen is not identified.

The protocol was immunoSEQ multiplex PCR, while the TCRdb copy is restricted to in-frame clones and leaves out a portion. The profile covers about 1 million clones, with around 74% appearing a single time and less than 1.5% taken by the ten largest. The donors, healthy adults who were HIV-negative, had experienced no recent acute infections or vaccinations. Every donor was a Caucasian adult from Nashville, Tennessee. It was into CD45RA+ naive and CD45RA-negative memory subsets that the CD4+ cells were split. The source is a man younger than 30 in good health. Sequenced: memory CD4+ T cells sorted from blood. Regarding subset: CD45RA-negative fraction. V and J are TRBV4-1 and TRBJ1-5, with TRBD1 matching over 8 bases. The CDR3 here is CASSQDRDRNQPQHF. For the CDR3, the DNA is TGCGCCAGCAGCCAAGATCGGGACAGGAACCAGCCCCAGCATTTT.